These T cell receptor beta chains were read from a single sample in a study of blood T cells in healthy people across ages. MiXCR was run by TCRdb on the 5' RACE reads, yielding one entry per CDR3 protein. The sample carries about 1.7 million distinct CDR3 sequences, 28% recorded once. The specimen was blood. All receptors come from a woman in her twenties or thirties in good health. CDR3s include the opening cysteine and the closing phenylalanine or tryptophan. A D gene is named only where the DNA matches it firmly. Size is stated for part of the rows, as once, few or many counts, or as a class when the clone is expanded.

clone_size	d_call	j_call	v_call	cdr3_aa	cdr3_nt
many	NA	TRBJ1-2	TRBV12-3/TRBV12-4	CASSFEGNYGYTF	TGTGCCAGCAGTTTCGAGGGGAACTATGGCTACACCTTC
few	TRBD1	TRBJ2-7	TRBV5-1	CASSLDSGGIDEQYF	TGCGCCAGCAGCTTGGACTCAGGGGGCATAGATGAGCAGTACTTC
few	NA	TRBJ1-2	TRBV6-6	CASSSATGTAVLGYTF	TGTGCCAGCTCGAGTGCGACCGGGACGGCGGTGTTGGGCTACACCTTC
NA	TRBD1	TRBJ2-5	TRBV10-3	CATRDRGFLQETQYF	TGTGCCACCAGGGACAGGGGGTTTCTGCAAGAGACCCAGTACTTC
NA	NA	TRBJ2-5	TRBV3-1	CASSRGMLNQETQYF	TGTGCCAGCAGCCGGGGCATGTTGAACCAAGAGACCCAGTACTTC
once	TRBD2	TRBJ2-3	TRBV5-1	CASSFGLAGNTDTQYF	TGCGCCAGCAGCTTTGGACTAGCGGGGAACACAGATACGCAGTATTTT
few	TRBD2	TRBJ2-2	TRBV6-4	CASKREAGAAGELFF	TGTGCCAGCAAAAGGGAGGCGGGAGCGGCCGGGGAGCTGTTTTTT
NA	NA	TRBJ1-2	TRBV30	CAFRPRDRGYGYTF	TGTGCCTTCCGACCCAGGGATCGGGGCTATGGCTACACCTTC
few	TRBD1	TRBJ2-3	TRBV20-1	CSATWTGSKGASTDTQYF	TGCAGTGCTACGTGGACAGGGAGTAAGGGGGCTAGCACAGATACGCAGTATTTT
NA	NA	TRBJ2-1	TRBV7-2	CASSSGQIGIHEQFF	TGTGCCAGCAGCTCCGGACAGATAGGGATCCATGAGCAGTTCTTC
NA	TRBD1	TRBJ2-5	TRBV9	CASSAPWTGGSGETQYF	TGTGCCAGCAGCGCCCCGTGGACAGGGGGCTCAGGAGAGACCCAGTACTTC
many	TRBD1	TRBJ2-7	TRBV5-1	CASSLDGTGAYEQYF	TGCGCCAGCAGCCTGGACGGGACAGGGGCATACGAGCAGTACTTC
few	NA	TRBJ1-1	TRBV5-1	CASSSRPEMNTEAFF	TGCGCCAGCAGCTCGAGGCCGGAGATGAACACTGAAGCTTTCTTT
NA	NA	TRBJ2-1	TRBV30	CAWSDPDEQFF	TGTGCCTGGAGTGATCCGGATGAGCAGTTCTTC
many	NA	TRBJ2-7	TRBV7-8	CASSPEGTVGSWEQYF	TGTGCCAGCAGCCCGGAGGGGACAGTGGGGTCGTGGGAGCAGTACTTC
NA	NA	TRBJ2-5	TRBV5-1	CASSLRGERETQYF	TGCGCCAGCAGCTTGAGAGGGGAGCGAGAGACCCAGTACTTC
NA	NA	TRBJ2-2	TRBV7-7	CASSPTGRNTGELFF	TGTGCCAGCAGCCCCACAGGGAGGAACACCGGGGAGCTGTTTTTT
few	TRBD2	TRBJ2-1	TRBV30	CAWRGPRLAGVPNEQFF	TGTGCCTGGAGGGGTCCCAGACTAGCGGGAGTGCCGAATGAGCAGTTCTTC
few	NA	TRBJ1-2	TRBV12-3/TRBV12-4	CASRGTANHGYTF	TGTGCCAGCAGGGGGACGGCGAACCATGGCTACACCTTC
few	NA	TRBJ2-5	TRBV29-1	CSVGRAGRGETRYF	TGCAGCGTTGGTCGAGCGGGTAGGGGAGAGACCCGGTACTTC
NA	NA	TRBJ2-1	TRBV5-4	CASSSATRGFYNEQFF	TGTGCCAGCAGCTCCGCCACCCGCGGCTTTTACAATGAGCAGTTCTTC
NA	NA	TRBJ2-3	TRBV10-1	CASSGRGRTDTQYF	TGCGCCAGCAGTGGCCGGGGGAGGACAGATACGCAGTATTTT
few	TRBD2	TRBJ2-7	TRBV29-1	CSVTLAGGSYEQYF	TGCAGCGTTACTCTAGCGGGAGGATCCTACGAGCAGTACTTC
few	NA	TRBJ2-3	TRBV5-5	CASSPAPAWTDTQYF	TGTGCCAGCAGCCCGGCCCCCGCCTGGACAGATACGCAGTATTTT
NA	NA	TRBJ1-1	TRBV5-1	CASSLVQGVGTEAFF	TGCGCCAGCAGCTTGGTCCAGGGTGTGGGTACTGAAGCTTTCTTT
NA	NA	TRBJ2-7	TRBV18	CASSPGQSQNYEQYF	TGTGCCAGCTCACCAGGACAGAGTCAAAACTACGAGCAGTACTTC
NA	TRBD2	TRBJ2-7	TRBV12-3/TRBV12-4	CASSGASGGTYEQYF	TGTGCCAGCAGTGGCGCTAGCGGGGGAACCTACGAGCAGTACTTC
few	NA	TRBJ1-1	TRBV28	CASTHGGKAEAFF	TGTGCCAGCACCCACGGAGGGAAGGCTGAAGCTTTCTTT
NA	NA	TRBJ1-2	TRBV5-1	CASSSEISSGGYTF	TGCGCCAGCAGCTCGGAAATCTCTTCCGGAGGCTACACCTTC
many	NA	TRBJ1-2	TRBV5-1	CASSDIQGYGYTF	TGCGCCAGCAGCGACATCCAGGGGTATGGCTACACCTTC
many	NA	TRBJ1-2	TRBV3-1	CASSQVSGSPYGYTF	TGTGCCAGCAGCCAAGTCTCTGGGAGTCCCTATGGCTACACCTTC
NA	TRBD1	TRBJ1-6	TRBV12-3/TRBV12-4	CASTLTGVQGSPLHF	TGTGCCAGCACCTTGACAGGGGTTCAGGGCTCACCCCTCCACTTT
few	NA	TRBJ2-7	TRBV6-2/TRBV6-3	CASSALPGTESGYEQYF	TGTGCCAGCAGTGCCCTTCCAGGGACCGAGTCTGGATACGAGCAGTACTTC
few	TRBD1	TRBJ2-4	TRBV6-6	CASSYSGDSKNIQYF	TGTGCCAGCAGTTACTCCGGGGACAGCAAAAACATTCAGTACTTC